These T cell receptor beta chains were read from a single sample in a study of CD8 T cell repertoires and HIV-1 epitope variants. The data were produced by immunoSEQ multiplex PCR, yet TCRdb's version contains in-frame clones alone and is incomplete. The sample holds under 100,000 clones, just under 75% seen once. Source material: uncultured baseline CD8+ T cells from peripheral blood mononuclear cells (PBMCs). These receptor sequences come from a male donor with HIV. Both conserved end residues are part of each CDR3. The D gene is left open where the match is weak. The size field is filled for only some rows; it gives once, few, many or a size class.

V gene	D gene	clone size	J gene	CDR3 protein	CDR3 DNA
TRBV9	NA	NA	TRBJ2-6	CASIRGPGRISGANVLTF	TGTGCCAGCATCAGAGGTCCAGGCCGAATCTCTGGGGCCAACGTCCTGACTTTC
TRBV7-2	NA	NA	TRBJ2-7	CASSLTAVISYEQYF	TGTGCCAGCAGCTTAACCGCAGTCATCTCCTACGAGCAGTACTTC
TRBV28	NA	NA	TRBJ1-6	CASSPGGFKVYSPLHF	TGTGCCAGCAGTCCCGGGGGGTTCAAGGTATATTCACCCCTCCACTTT
TRBV28	TRBD1	few	TRBJ1-1	CASSPLGQGNTEAFF	TGTGCCAGCAGTCCCCTCGGACAGGGGAACACTGAAGCTTTCTTT
TRBV6-5	NA	NA	TRBJ1-4	CASSSIPGRGGEKLFF	TGTGCCAGCAGTTCGATTCCGGGACGGGGCGGTGAAAAACTGTTTTTT
TRBV4-3	NA	NA	TRBJ2-2	CASSQDFDGGRSGELFF	TGCGCCAGCAGCCAAGACTTCGACGGGGGGCGATCCGGGGAGCTGTTTTTT
TRBV6-5	TRBD1	NA	TRBJ1-1	CASSYDPRGRTEAFF	TGTGCCAGCAGTTACGATCCCAGGGGGAGGACTGAAGCTTTCTTT
TRBV7-3	NA	NA	TRBJ1-6	CASSLDRDSPLHF	TGTGCCAGCAGCTTAGATAGGGATTCACCCCTCCACTTT
TRBV12-5	TRBD1	NA	TRBJ2-7	CASGLLPDRGLSYEQYF	TGTGCTAGTGGTTTACTCCCCGACAGGGGGCTTTCGTACGAGCAGTACTTC
TRBV5-8	NA	once	TRBJ2-7	CASSPNTGHRSYEQYF	TGTGCCAGCAGCCCCAACACGGGACACCGATCCTACGAGCAGTACTTC
TRBV2	NA	NA	TRBJ2-1	CASSARGASYNEQFF	TGTGCCAGCAGTGCTAGGGGCGCCTCCTACAATGAGCAGTTCTTC
TRBV6-5	NA	many	TRBJ2-1	CASTPEGDLGEQFF	TGTGCCAGCACCCCTGAAGGGGATCTCGGTGAGCAGTTCTTC
TRBV19	TRBD2	NA	TRBJ2-1	CASSHADSGSKQFF	TGTGCCAGTAGTCACGCGGATAGCGGGAGTAAGCAGTTCTTC
TRBV27	TRBD2	NA	TRBJ2-7	CASSLSIGTISYEQYF	TGTGCCAGCAGTTTATCGATTGGGACTATCTCCTACGAGCAGTACTTC
TRBV2	TRBD1	NA	TRBJ1-1	CASSDPRRGGTMNTEAFF	TGTGCCAGCAGTGACCCTAGAAGAGGGGGCACCATGAACACTGAAGCTTTCTTT
TRBV19	NA	NA	TRBJ1-2	CASTPGVGYGYTF	TGTGCCAGTACCCCAGGGGTAGGGTATGGCTACACCTTC
TRBV25-1	NA	NA	TRBJ2-3	CASKEVASTDTQYF	TGTGCCAGCAAGGAAGTGGCTAGCACAGATACGCAGTATTTT
TRBV5-1	NA	NA	TRBJ2-7	CASSLQPLPTYEQYF	TGCGCCAGCAGCTTGCAGCCCTTACCTACCTACGAGCAGTACTTC
TRBV5-8	NA	NA	TRBJ1-3	CASSYWGGGNTIYF	TGTGCCAGCAGCTACTGGGGTGGTGGAAACACCATATATTTT
TRBV15	NA	once	TRBJ2-1	CATSEGSGSYNEQFF	TGTGCCACCAGCGAGGGGTCCGGGTCCTACAATGAGCAGTTCTTC
TRBV6-1	NA	NA	TRBJ1-6	CASSEANNSPLHF	TGTGCCAGCAGTGAAGCTAATAATTCACCCCTCCACTTT
TRBV10-3	NA	once	TRBJ2-6	CAISGGAGANVLTF	TGTGCCATCAGTGGCGGGGCTGGGGCCAACGTCCTGACTTTC
TRBV10-3	NA	NA	TRBJ2-7	CAISPGGGGPHEQYF	TGTGCCATCAGCCCAGGGGGCGGGGGCCCCCACGAGCAGTACTTC
TRBV6-6	NA	NA	TRBJ2-3	CASSPTPKLDTQYF	TGTGCCAGCAGTCCCACCCCGAAGCTAGATACGCAGTATTTT
TRBV7-6	NA	few	TRBJ2-5	CASSRTAQETQYF	TGTGCCAGCAGCCGGACAGCGCAAGAGACCCAGTACTTC
TRBV7-9	NA	once	TRBJ1-1	CASSLIDTEAFF	TGTGCCAGCAGCTTAATTGACACTGAAGCTTTCTTT
TRBV6-1	NA	NA	TRBJ1-3	CASVIDSGNTIYF	TGTGCCAGCGTGATAGACTCTGGAAACACCATATATTTT
TRBV7-8	NA	NA	TRBJ2-5	CASSSREREETQYF	TGTGCCAGCAGCTCCCGGGAGAGAGAAGAGACCCAGTACTTC
TRBV7-2	NA	NA	TRBJ1-2	CASSLEPGLKYGYTF	TGTGCCAGCAGCTTAGAGCCAGGGCTCAAGTATGGCTACACCTTC
TRBV4-3	NA	NA	TRBJ2-2	CASSQDGNTGELFF	TGCGCCAGCAGCCAAGATGGGAACACCGGGGAGCTGTTTTTT
TRBV7-2	NA	few	TRBJ1-4	CASSFLGANEKLFF	TGTGCCAGCAGCTTCCTCGGAGCTAATGAAAAACTGTTTTTT
TRBV29-1	TRBD2	NA	TRBJ2-1	CSVAERENEQFF	TGCAGCGTTGCTGAGCGGGAGAATGAGCAGTTCTTC
TRBV5-1	NA	NA	TRBJ2-5	CASSLVGSQETQYF	TGCGCCAGCAGCTTAGTAGGGAGCCAAGAGACCCAGTACTTC
TRBV6-5	NA	NA	TRBJ1-3	CASSYSNSRGNTIYF	TGTGCCAGCAGTTACTCGAACAGTCGTGGAAACACCATATATTTT
TRBV11-2	TRBD2	NA	TRBJ2-5	CASSPSPQAGAETQYF	TGTGCCAGCAGCCCATCCCCCCAGGCGGGAGCTGAGACCCAGTACTTC
TRBV5-1	TRBD1	many	TRBJ2-1	CASSSGTGEYNEQFF	TGCGCCAGCAGTTCCGGGACAGGCGAATACAATGAGCAGTTCTTC
TRBV12-5	NA	NA	TRBJ2-1	CASGLGIQRNEQFF	TGTGCTAGTGGTTTAGGGATCCAACGGAATGAGCAGTTCTTC
TRBV5-6	NA	NA	TRBJ2-5	CASSLEGGEETQYF	TGTGCCAGCAGCTTGGAGGGGGGGGAAGAGACCCAGTACTTC
TRBV9	TRBD1	NA	TRBJ1-2	CASSVVGQGANYGYTF	TGTGCCAGCAGCGTAGTCGGACAGGGGGCAAACTATGGCTACACCTTC
TRBV27	TRBD2	NA	TRBJ2-3	CASSLSISSRLAGGPTTDTQYF	TGTGCCAGCAGTTTATCCATTAGTAGTAGACTAGCGGGAGGCCCTACCACAGATACGCAGTATTTT
TRBV6-5	TRBD1	NA	TRBJ2-5	CASRRTGPQETQYF	TGTGCCAGCAGGAGGACAGGGCCTCAAGAGACCCAGTACTTC
TRBV7-9	NA	NA	TRBJ2-3	CASSFDTQYF	TGTGCCAGCAGCTTCGATACGCAGTATTTT
TRBV2	NA	few	TRBJ1-5	CASSERARVGQPQHF	TGTGCCAGCAGTGAAAGGGCCAGGGTGGGTCAGCCCCAGCATTTT
TRBV7-2	TRBD2	NA	TRBJ2-1	CASSPQSGRVNEQFF	TGTGCCAGCAGCCCCCAAAGCGGGAGGGTAAATGAGCAGTTCTTC
TRBV9	TRBD2	NA	TRBJ2-5	CASSPGGSQETQYF	TGTGCCAGCAGCCCCGGGGGGTCCCAAGAGACCCAGTACTTC
TRBV6-6	NA	NA	TRBJ1-1	CASSSPTGVNTEAFF	TGTGCCAGCAGTAGCCCTACGGGAGTTAACACTGAAGCTTTCTTT
TRBV7-9	NA	NA	TRBJ1-2	CASSPDSLRPYGYTF	TGTGCCAGCAGCCCGGACAGTCTAAGGCCCTATGGCTACACCTTC
TRBV29-1	NA	NA	TRBJ1-3	CSVRLGQIGNTIYF	TGCAGCGTTCGGCTAGGGCAGATTGGAAACACCATATATTTT
TRBV7-2	NA	NA	TRBJ2-3	CASSLLAGPTDTQYF	TGTGCCAGCAGCTTATTGGCGGGACCCACAGATACGCAGTATTTT
TRBV5-4	NA	NA	TRBJ2-1	CASSLGGSSYNEQFF	TGTGCCAGCAGCTTGGGGGGAAGCTCCTACAATGAGCAGTTCTTC